This TCR beta chain was observed in a study of vaccination and CD4 T cells after COVID-19 (dated 2022 in TCRdb). About the full investigation: Six males and four females were included in the convalescent cohort, with two Hispanic individuals, seven Caucasians, two Asians and one multiracial person represented. Participants received two doses of either the Pfizer-BioNTech BNT162b2 vaccine (n=8) or the Moderna mRNA-1273 vaccine (n=2). Post-COVID blood samples from convalescent patients were collected a median of roughly 100 days after diagnosis, with a range of roughly 35 to 170 days. Post-vaccine blood samples were collected a median of around 2.5 months after the second vaccine dose, ranging from about 12 to 250 days. Overlapping spike peptide pools from SARS-CoV-2 and from the common cold coronaviruses HCoV-NL63, HCoV-OC43 and HCoV-229E were used as culture stimuli. Control cultures received a CEFX viral epitope pool as the positive control, an HIV-1 Nef peptide pool as the negative control, or no peptide. In roughly 11 COVID-19 convalescent patients and a handful of infection-naive healthy vaccine recipients, the spike-specific CD4+ TCR repertoire before mRNA vaccination was compared with the repertoire after mRNA vaccination.

Preparation of the library involved PCR. At the Johns Hopkins FTIC core, DNA from the cultured CD4+ T cells underwent TCR sequencing with the Oncomine TCR Beta short-read assay. The QIAamp micro DNA kit was used to extract genomic DNA from the cultured CD4+ T cells. Oncomine TCR Beta libraries from cultured CD4+ T cells were pooled with unique dual indexes and sequenced on an Illumina iSeq 100. The original methods were these. Non-productive sequences were removed, and CDR3s that did not start with C, did not end with F or W, or were shorter than 7 amino acids were discarded. The MANAFEST web application was used to identify antigen-specific clonotypes by comparing peptide-stimulated wells against reference wells and other culture wells. An FDR below 0.05, an odds ratio above 5, and a productive frequency above 0.1% in at least two of three replicate wells were required for clones to be considered positive. Cross-reactive clonotypes were defined as significantly expanded in both SARS-CoV-2 spike wells and at least one common cold coronavirus spike condition. Similarity between CDR3 sequences was evaluated in R version 3.6.1 using Levenshtein distances (stringdist) and unrooted phylogenetic trees (ape). The public reads were reprocessed in TCRdb via fastp at Q25 and MiXCR, keeping in-frame beta chains. A single entry per CDR3 protein holds the most common genes and DNA from its merged rows. The V and J calls follow TCRdb's processing rather than the paper's. The sample records tens of thousands of distinct CDR3 sequences, around 42% of which are singletons. About 20% of the sample is held by the ten biggest clonotypes.

This clonotype has just a few counts. Its specific antigen is unknown. The input lacks base qualities; no much larger clone sits a single base away. The sample's treatment or condition label, decoded: approximately 9-day PBMC culture with coronavirus spike peptide pools or control peptides (ViraFEST assay). The study used the ViraFEST assay, which expanded antigen-specific T cells with peptide pools and then identified expanded clonotypes by TCR sequencing. Healthy vaccine recipients had no prior SARS-CoV-2 infection, confirmed by negative nucleocapsid antibody tests before and after vaccination. Each well held around 2 million PBMCs cultured in IMDM containing roughly 5% human AB serum and approximately 9.4 IU/ml IL-2, with 8.5 to 10 ug/ml peptide pools added. On days 3 and 7, half of the culture medium was replaced with fresh IL-2-containing medium. After about nine days of culture, CD4+ T cells were isolated by negative selection with the EasySep CD4+ T cell isolation kit. Ficoll-Paque Plus gradient centrifugation was used to isolate PBMCs from whole blood, and the isolated PBMCs were then either used fresh or cryopreserved at -140C. Each culture condition was generally run in triplicate wells.

Study-wide findings and limitations: An increase in the median number of SARS-CoV-2-reactive clonotypes from more than 20 after infection to a few dozen after vaccination was observed, but the change was not found to be significant. The study included relatively few convalescent patients and did not analyze early timepoints after natural infection. Of the vaccine-specific clones in convalescent patients, 304 of 307, or nearly all, reacted only to SARS-CoV-2 spike and did not cross-react with common cold coronaviruses. Among the post-vaccine SARS-CoV-2-reactive clones in convalescent patients, a median around 90% showed up only after vaccination, which suggests vaccine-specific priming.

Sample: CD4+ T cells from blood, cultured in vitro, taken before SARS-CoV-2 vaccination. This receptor was identified in a human donor who received a COVID-19 vaccine.

CDR3 loop: CSARDLAGGVPDTQYF. The nucleotide sequence is TGCAGTGCTAGAGATCTCGCGGGGGGGGTACCAGATACGCAGTATTTT. The receptor chain draws on TRBV20-1 and TRBJ2-3, with 9 central nucleotides matching TRBD2. From the cysteine through the phenylalanine, the CDR3 covers 16 amino acids. This entry keeps only the CDR3 DNA: 48 bases, framed from base 1. V is cut back by 0 bases and J by 4 bases, with 8 bases in the junction unmatched. Taken from the germline V gene (reference sequence), the CDR1 and CDR2 loops are DFQATT and SNEGSKA.